The entry below describes one T cell receptor (beta chain). Though nominally healthy at sampling, donors likely had unrecorded immune exposures. This specimen belongs to a study of cytomegalovirus exposure and HLA in healthy donors. After removal of 3 bases from V and 7 bases from J, the junction contained 6 bases not matched to a gene. This CDR3 comprises 13 residues. Germline values: CDR1 SQVTM, CDR2 ANQGSEA. 60 Vbeta and 13 Jbeta primers were used in PCR. Libraries were prepared by immunoSEQ multiplex PCR; TCRdb keeps only in-frame clonotypes and omits some of them. The sample includes roughly 240,000 clones, 82% of them seen just once.

This chain joins TRBV29-1 and TRBJ1-2, with 9 bases matching TRBD1. Sequencing was performed on PBMCs. The receptor was isolated from a woman between 40 and 50 years old in good health and CMV-seropositive. Here the CDR3 reads CSVDHRGPRGYTF. CDR3 in DNA: TGCAGCGTTGATCACAGGGGGCCGCGTGGCTACACCTTC.